This TCR beta chain was captured in a study of technical replicates of blood from a handful of donors. Germline V lookup: CDR1 SGHVS, CDR2 FQNEAQ. V lost 3 bases, J lost 7 bases, and 9 bases stayed unmatched. The CDR3 runs to 17 residues. Repertoires were generated with immunoSEQ multiplex PCR, while TCRdb's copy carries only in-frame clones and drops some. The profile shows 75,000 to 100,000 clones, about 94% of them singletons. The V and J genes are TRBV7-8 and TRBJ1-6, with TRBD1 matching over 10 bases. The receptor comes from a human donor in good health. Sequences were obtained from T cells isolated from PBMCs. The CDR3 is CASSLTGGRLGNSPLHF. The CDR3 DNA sequence: TGTGCCAGCAGCTTGACAGGGGGCAGGCTAGGGAATTCACCCCTCCACTTT.